This T cell receptor (beta chain) is drawn from a study of T-cell reconstitution after alpha-beta-depleted transplantation in children. Regarding the study as a whole: Several hundred expanded graft clones reportedly gave rise to the alpha-beta T cells present about two months after transplant. A year had passed since transplant, and T-cell counts and diversity by then came mostly from newly produced T cells. There were some patients whose high TCRbeta diversity at day 60 came from surviving recipient T cells and thymic progenitors.

Many counts were recorded for this clonotype. Antigen unknown. Library preparation (for TCRbeta) was performed with unique molecular identifiers. Each CDR3 protein gets one entry after TCRdb re-called the PCR reads with MiXCR. The sample includes 480,000 or so distinct CDR3 sequences, roughly a tenth of them seen just once. The sample here was PBMCs, taken before TCRalphabeta/CD19-depleted stem cell transplant. This clonotype was obtained from a child aged 2 to 10 with inherited bone marrow failure, due to receive a stem cell transplant.

DNA of the CDR3: TGTGCCAGCAGCGAGGGACAGGGGAATGGCTACACCTTC. Translation: CASSEGQGNGYTF. V is TRBV12-3 or TRBV12-4 and J is TRBJ1-2, with 10 bases identical to TRBD1. J was trimmed by 6 bases and V by 6 bases; bases with no gene match: 4. The CDR3 contains 13 residues.